This T cell receptor (beta chain) was captured in a study of beta chain features in type 1 diabetes (dated by TCRdb to between 2018 and 2020). Broadly, across the study: Mean age, gender distribution, total cell number and subset yield were not different between patients and healthy donors. A total of roughly 100 million sorted cells were examined across all samples, and a strong correlation was observed between cell number per subset and RNA yield. The study compared the TCRB repertoires of sorted circulating CD4+ T cell subsets in recently diagnosed type 1 diabetes patients with those in matched healthy donors. Whereas all 28 donors provided naive and central memory subsets, regulatory and stem cell-like memory subsets were isolated from just 8 patients and roughly eight healthy donors. Results the study describes overall, beyond this receptor: Sequencing cDNA rather than genomic DNA could over-represent highly expressing activated cells, although activation and CD3 levels did not differ between groups. HLA sub-analyses involved small numbers of individuals, so any influence of HLA type on TCRB rearrangement remained unresolved. Fewer insertions and more nucleotide deletions at VDJ recombination sites were observed in patients with type 1 diabetes, implying thymic rearrangement abnormalities. PCR might favor shorter templates, but patient and control samples were amplified and corrected together, so any skew would affect both groups equally. Naive, central memory and regulatory TCRB repertoires appeared more similar among patients than among healthy donors. A moderate but significant shortening of TCRB CDR3 length was observed in type 1 diabetes patients in all four CD4+ subsets.

From each donor, a single peripheral blood sample of around 120 mL on average was drawn into heparinised tubes. A BD FACSAria II and a panel including CD45RO, CCR7, CD25, CD127, CD95 and CD27 were used to sort naive, central memory, regulatory and stem cell-like memory CD4+ T cells. A purity above 95% was achieved for all sorted populations. PBMCs were separated immediately by Lymphoprep density gradient centrifugation and were stained directly, without being cultured. Samples were stained and sorted in pairs, with one healthy donor and one patient per experiment, so that batch effects were minimized. CDR1 and CDR2 (MRHNA, SNTAGT) derive from the germline V gene. Germline trimming: 2 bases from V, 0 bases from J; junction bases outside gene matches: 9. The CDR3 runs 17 residues from the cysteine to the phenylalanine. Only the CDR3 region is kept as DNA, spanning 51 bases read in frame from base 1.

The entire isolated RNA was reverse transcribed using the High Capacity cDNA Reverse Transcription Kit, and thus expressed TCRB transcripts were sequenced. Deep immunoSEQ sequencing was performed on naive, central memory and regulatory T cell samples, with an average of about 3.6 million total reads per sample. Sorted cells were lysed in RLT buffer and RNA was extracted with DNase-treated RNeasy Micro or Mini kits, depending on cell number. To prevent cross-contamination, each cell subset was processed individually, whereas patient and healthy donor samples were processed jointly. The immunoSEQ multiplex PCR was used to amplify TCRB sequences from cDNA, yielding 87-bp fragments that span the CDR3 region. Sequencing of the amplicons was performed on the Illumina HiSeq platform. The original pipeline was this. PCR bias was corrected computationally using synthetic template baselines, and reads within Hamming distance 2 were collapsed, with unmergeable singletons discarded. Reads were aligned against IMGT so that V, D and J genes, CDR3 length and insertions or deletions at six rearrangement sites could be assigned. Clonotype counts were normalized to sorted cell number within each subset before computing true diversity and Gini coefficients with the tcR R package. Repertoire sharing was quantified using the overlap coefficient calculated on TCRB nucleotide sequences. TCRdb limited this immuneACCESS table to in-frame rearrangements with V and J called. A share of clones is missing; checked studies link under half to unresolved V genes, and the rest is unexplained. V and J calls and clone size come straight from that table; D and trimming were deduced from the DNA. The table for this sample lists roughly 300,000 clones; around 9.7% of them were counted only once. The ten largest clones take up around 1% of the sample.

This clone was detected only a few times. Which antigen it targets is not known. No per-base quality is available; no much larger clone lies one base away. The rearrangement combines TRBV6-4 with TRBJ2-7; a stretch of 8 junction bases matches TRBD2. What was sequenced was central memory CD4+ T cells from blood. The receptor comes from a young man with type 1 diabetes. The CDR3 in this case is CASSDEAGENYSYEQYF. The bases read TGTGCCAGCAGTGACGAAGCGGGGGAAAACTACTCCTACGAGCAGTACTTC.